This T cell receptor beta chain appears in the sequencing data of a study of PD-1 blockade in mismatch repair-deficient tumors. In the study overall: Patients had roughly twelve mismatch repair-deficient cancer types, all previously treated and progressing. Study conclusions and caveats: Tumor-resident clones, often undetectable pretreatment in blood, expanded then contracted after pembrolizumab.

This clone has just a few counts. Its antigen is unknown. The CDR3 extends over 12 amino acids. CDR1 SGDLS and CDR2 YYNGEE come from the germline V gene. V was cut by 3 bases and J by 3 bases, with 3 bases left in between. Clones were read by immunoSEQ multiplex PCR, and TCRdb kept only the in-frame ones, dropping some. The repertoire consists of around 130,000 clones, with about 90% occurring once and the leading ten covering approximately 12%. Specimen: peripheral blood, collected almost 74 weeks after starting pembrolizumab. This chain links TRBV9 with TRBJ2-2; D not certain. The source is an adult with mismatch repair-deficient cancer. CDR3 in amino acids: CASSADTGELFF. CDR3 bases: TGTGCCAGCAGCGCCGACACCGGGGAGCTGTTTTTT.